The present T cell receptor beta chain was sequenced within a study of blood T cells in healthy people across ages. Trimming removed 0 bases from V and 4 bases from J; junction bases left unmatched: 4. This CDR3 is built from 15 residues. CDR1 is LGHDT, CDR2 YNNKEL, per germline (reference sequence). Per-sample PBMC isolation yielded at least 6.5 million cells. This clonotype was counted only a few times. Antigen unknown. Study conclusions and caveats: Naive CD4+ cells and diversity were both higher in long-lived donors than in aged donors. Unknown CMV status may confound age-related changes in expanded clones.

Next came a second PCR, run for about 6 to 11 cycles, which used a sample-barcoded 5' primer along with a J-beta primer mix. TCRdb redid the calling of the 5' RACE reads with MiXCR, one entry per CDR3 protein. The table includes 1.4 million to 1.5 million distinct CDR3 sequences, approximately 38% detected once. The V call is TRBV3-1, the J call TRBJ2-5; 8 bases match TRBD2. The sequence derives from a woman in her late teens or twenties in good health. The sequenced sample consisted of blood. This CDR3 is CASSQEATSGETQYF. DNA for the CDR3: TGTGCCAGCAGCCAAGAAGCCACTAGCGGAGAGACCCAGTACTTC.